The 28 T cell receptor beta chains below were found in one sample sequenced in a study of shared clonotypes between healthy human individuals. Sequenced by immunoSEQ multiplex PCR; TCRdb stores in-frame clones only, minus some. The sample lists approximately 1,500,000 clones; more than 95% were seen once. Sequenced: naive CD4+ T cells sorted from blood. Subset noted: CD45RA+ positively selected. Source of these receptors: a young man in good health.

The genes are TRBV5-4 and TRBJ2-5, with 10 nucleotides matching TRBD2. Germline CDR1 and CDR2: SGHNT and YYREEE (reference sequence). V lost 5 bases to trimming and J lost 2 bases; unmatched junction nucleotides: 12. The CDR3 spans 17 residues. The CDR3 sequence: CASSLELAGASQETQYF. The DNA for the CDR3 is TGTGCCAGCAGTCTGGAGCTAGCGGGAGCATCTCAAGAGACCCAGTACTTC.

J is TRBJ2-1 and V is TRBV30; D not resolved. Germline assignment: CDR1 GTSNPN and CDR2 SVGIG (reference sequence). With 3 bases removed from V and 7 bases from J, the gap between germline ends came to 10 bases. The CDR3 sequence is 12 residues long. The CDR3 loop is CAWSKYGNEQFF. CDR3 nucleotide sequence: TGTGCCTGGAGCAAATATGGAAATGAGCAGTTCTTC.

V and J are TRBV5-5 and TRBJ2-5, with 7 positions matching TRBD2. The CDR3 is 14 residues long. The germline gives CDR1 SGHKS, CDR2 YYEKEE (reference sequence). Unmatched junction bases numbered 5, after V lost 4 bases and J lost 2 bases. CDR3 sequence: CASSALRGQETQYF. CDR3 nucleotide sequence: TGTGCCAGCAGCGCTTTGCGGGGGCAAGAGACCCAGTACTTC.

Note on this clone: Other DNA variants within this sample encode the same CDR3. V usage is TRBV18 and J usage is TRBJ1-4, with TRBD1 matching over 11 bases. Germline CDR1 KGHSH, CDR2 LQKENI. The CDR3 spans 14 residues. V lost 6 bases and J lost 7; bases outside the gene matches: 4. The CDR3 DNA follows: TGTGCCAGCTCGCTTGGGACAGGGGGTGAAAAACTGTTTTTT. Encoded protein: CASSLGTGGEKLFF.

The chain couples TRBV9 to TRBJ2-1; D is possibly TRBD1 (5 bases). V was shortened by 4 bases and J by 8 bases, with 13 bases between the two germline ends. The germline CDR1 and CDR2 sequences are SGDLS and YYNGEE. The CDR3 length is 13 residues. The CDR3 region has the DNA TGTGCCAGCAGCCGACTCAGGGCCGATGAGCAGTTCTTC. Translation: CASSRLRADEQFF.

J is TRBJ2-7 and V is TRBV6-5; 9 nucleotides line up with TRBD1. CDR1 is MNHEY, CDR2 SVGAGI, per germline. The J segment lost 6 bases and the V segment lost 6 bases, leaving 6 bases of the junction unmatched. The CDR3 runs to 13 residues. The DNA for the CDR3 is TGTGCCAGCAGACCTCCGGGACAGGGCGAGCAGTACTTC. Amino acid sequence: CASRPPGQGEQYF.

This clone appeared a few times. The chain recombines TRBV11-2 with TRBJ2-7; 8 bases are a match to TRBD2. The CDR3 is 17 amino acids. Germline lookup yields CDR1 SGHAT and CDR2 FQNNGV. J was trimmed by 3 bases and V by 5 bases; bases with no gene match: 15. The DNA for the CDR3 is TGTGCCAGCAGCGTCGGGATTGGGACTAGTAGGGACTACGAGCAGTACTTC. It translates to CASSVGIGTSRDYEQYF.

The chain has TRBV5-4 and TRBJ1-1, with D unclear. In germline, CDR1 is SGHNT, CDR2 YYREEE (reference sequence). V gave up 7 bases and J gave up 8 bases, with 15 bases separating them. The CDR3 has 12 residues. The CDR3 nucleotides are TGTGCCAGCGGTCGTGGAGGAGACGAAGCTTTCTTT. Translating gives CASGRGGDEAFF.

In its sample, this clone was seen once. The chain carries TRBV7-9 and TRBJ2-1; D is perhaps TRBD1 (6 bases). The V and J ends lost 5 bases and 5 bases respectively, with 19 bases between them. The CDR3 covers 16 residues. Per the germline V gene, CDR1 is SEHNR and CDR2 is FQNEAQ (reference sequence). CDR3 protein: CASSKTGFTKDNEQFF. The CDR3 DNA sequence: TGTGCCAGCAGCAAAACAGGGTTTACAAAGGACAATGAGCAGTTCTTC. Together with reference TRBV7-9 and TRBJ2-1, the CDR3 gives the full variable domain: DTGVSQNPRHKITKRGQNVTFRCDPISEHNRLYWYRQTLGQGPEFLTYFQNEAQLEKSRLLSDRFSAERPKGSFSTLEIQRTEQGDSAMYLCASSKTGFTKDNEQFFGPGTRLTVL.

The chain joins TRBV5-4 to TRBJ2-7, with D possibly matching TRBD1 (5 bases). Between the trimmed V and J ends, which lost 0 bases and 6 bases, there was a span of 10 bases. This CDR3 comprises 13 residues. The germline V gene has CDR1 SGHNT and CDR2 YYREEE (reference sequence). CDR3 sequence (DNA): TGTGCCAGCAGCTTGGAGGGGATAGGCGAGCAGTACTTC. As protein: CASSLEGIGEQYF.

V is TRBV5-8 and J is TRBJ1-5; tentatively, D is TRBD1 (5 bases). The CDR3 contains 14 residues. Germline V gene data show CDR1 as SGHTS and CDR2 as YDEGEE. V was clipped by 7 bases and J by 0 bases, with 11 bases between them. CDR3 bases: TGTGCCAGCGCAGGGTTATATAGCAATCAGCCCCAGCATTTT. This codes for CASAGLYSNQPQHF.

The gene calls are TRBV9 and TRBJ2-1; D unclear. Germline V gives CDR1 SGDLS, CDR2 YYNGEE. This CDR3 has 15 residues. Trimming pared 2 bases from V and 3 bases from J, leaving 12 bases between. The CDR3: CASSVLGRFYNEQFF. The CDR3 region has the DNA TGTGCCAGCAGCGTCCTCGGTAGGTTCTACAATGAGCAGTTCTTC.

The rearrangement links TRBV6-1 to TRBJ1-2; 7 bases fit TRBD1. The germline CDR1 and CDR2 sequences are MNHNS and SASEGT. The CDR3 spans 15 residues. The junction had 8 bases not matched to a gene; V was cut back by 3 bases and J by 4 bases. The CDR3 loop is CASSETTGSSYGYTF. The CDR3 nucleotides are TGTGCCAGCAGTGAGACGACAGGGAGCTCCTATGGCTACACCTTC.

This clone was seen only a few times. The same CDR3 also results from other DNA sequences found in this sample. V gene TRBV29-1 combines with J gene TRBJ2-7, with 9 bases identical to TRBD1. Trimming removed 4 bases from V and 3 bases from J; junction bases left unmatched: 1. CDR1 SQVTM and CDR2 ANQGSEA come from the germline V gene. This CDR3 has 12 amino acids. Here the CDR3 DNA reads TGCAGCGTTGGACAGGGGGTCTACGAGCAGTACTTC. Encoded protein: CSVGQGVYEQYF.

The chain joins TRBV4-2 to TRBJ2-7, with TRBD2 matching over 9 bases. V gave up 0 bases and J gave up 4 bases; unmatched junction bases: 4. From germline, CDR1 is LGHNA and CDR2 YNFKEQ. The CDR3 has 15 amino acids. In DNA, the CDR3 is TGTGCCAGCAGCCAAGAACCGACTAGCGGATACGAGCAGTACTTC. It translates to CASSQEPTSGYEQYF.

The gene calls are TRBV28 and TRBJ2-1; 9 bases are a match to TRBD2. The CDR3 length is 20 residues. Germline CDR1 reads MDHEN; CDR2 reads SYDVKM. With 4 bases clipped from V and 2 bases from J, the junction kept 18 bases outside the gene matches. The CDR3 is CASSSEGVVAGEGAYNEQFF. The CDR3 coding sequence is TGTGCCAGCAGTTCCGAGGGGGTGGTAGCGGGAGAAGGCGCCTACAATGAGCAGTTCTTC.

The chain links TRBV27 to TRBJ2-6; TRBD2 might be the D (5 bases). Trimming removed 6 bases at V and 4 bases at J, with 28 bases between. This CDR3 comprises 20 residues. Germline CDR1 MNHEY, CDR2 SMNVEV (reference sequence). The CDR3 is CASRRFGKALLFEGANVLTF. The CDR3 nucleotides are TGTGCCAGCAGGAGATTCGGGAAGGCGCTACTATTCGAGGGGGCCAACGTCCTGACTTTC.

The chain uses TRBV19 and TRBJ2-3, with 11 bases matching TRBD2. The CDR3 has 16 residues. The junction had 6 bases not matched to a gene; V was cut back by 4 bases and J by 3 bases. Per the germline V gene, CDR1 is LNHDA and CDR2 is SQIVND (reference sequence). DNA of the CDR3: TGTGCCAGTAGTAGTAGCGGGAGGGCAGGAACAGATACGCAGTATTTT. This translates into CASSSSGRAGTDTQYF.

The chain combines TRBV5-1 with TRBJ2-5; 11 positions agree with TRBD1. The V gene end was trimmed by 0 bases and the J gene end by 9 bases; junction bases not matched to a gene: 10. The CDR3 is 16 amino acids. CDR1 is SGHRS, CDR2 YFSETQ, per germline. CDR3 in amino acids: CASSLDWTGGPRAQYF. CDR3 in DNA: TGCGCCAGCAGCTTGGATTGGACAGGGGGCCCACGGGCCCAGTACTTC.

The V call is TRBV4-1, the J call TRBJ2-4; 8 bases are shared with TRBD2. The CDR3 loop spans 17 amino acids. Losses at the gene ends were 2 bases for V and 2 bases for J; bases not matched to a gene: 8. CDR1 MGHRA and CDR2 YSYEKL come from the germline V gene. The CDR3 coding sequence is TGCGCCAGCAGCCAACCCTATAGCGGGACCTCCAAAAACATTCAGTACTTC. It codes for CASSQPYSGTSKNIQYF.

The chain carries TRBV6-5 and TRBJ1-5; tentative D call: TRBD1 (6 bases). V shed 8 bases and J shed 0 bases, with 14 bases lying between them. The CDR3 totals 15 residues. Germline CDR1 MNHEY, CDR2 SVGAGI. CDR3 amino acids: CASGQSFYSNQPQHF. CDR3 nucleotides: TGTGCCAGCGGACAGTCTTTTTATAGCAATCAGCCCCAGCATTTT.

The V gene is TRBV6-5, the J gene TRBJ2-7, with 10 bases identical to TRBD1. The ends lost 6 bases at V and 5 bases at J; junction bases unmatched: 10. The CDR3 totals 15 residues. The germline V gene has CDR1 MNHEY and CDR2 SVGAGI. Here the CDR3 reads CASSLRDRGVDEQYF. The CDR3 nucleotides are TGTGCCAGCAGCCTTCGGGACAGGGGTGTTGACGAGCAGTACTTC.

The chain is built from TRBV7-3 and TRBJ1-2; D is undetermined. Trimming took 5 bases from V and 6 from J, leaving 13 bases between them. This CDR3 contains 13 residues. The V gene's germline CDR1 is SGHTA and CDR2 FQGTGA. The CDR3 region is CASSPGGGHGYTF. As DNA, the CDR3 is TGTGCCAGCAGCCCCGGAGGCGGCCATGGCTACACCTTC.

This rearrangement joins TRBV6-1 to TRBJ2-7, with 16 bases matching TRBD2. Germline assignment: CDR1 MNHNS and CDR2 SASEGT. The CDR3 runs to 20 residues. Germline trimming cut 2 bases from V and 2 bases from J; bases unmatched to any gene: 12. CDR3: CASSERPQGLAGGPPYEQYF. The CDR3 bases are TGTGCCAGCAGTGAACGGCCCCAGGGACTAGCGGGAGGGCCCCCCTACGAGCAGTACTTC.

The chain uses TRBV9 and TRBJ2-7; tentative D call: TRBD2 (6 bases). V lost 0 bases, J lost 0 bases, and 10 bases lay in between. The CDR3 is 15 amino acids. The V gene's germline CDR1 is SGDLS and CDR2 YYNGEE. The CDR3 protein is CASSVGPSDSYEQYF. DNA of the CDR3: TGTGCCAGCAGCGTAGGACCTAGCGACTCCTACGAGCAGTACTTC.

This chain connects TRBV7-9 to TRBJ1-4, with D possibly matching TRBD1 (5 bases). Germline loops: CDR1 SEHNR, CDR2 FQNEAQ (reference sequence). The length of the CDR3 is 16 residues. The V end lost 10 bases, the J end lost 0 bases, and 18 bases lay between the germline ends. The CDR3 DNA reads as TGTGCCATCGGGCGAAGGGGCCACGCAACTAATGAAAAACTGTTTTTT. It yields the protein CAIGRRGHATNEKLFF.

This chain connects TRBV27 to TRBJ2-7, with 7 bases aligning to TRBD2. The CDR3 totals 13 residues. From germline, CDR1 is MNHEY and CDR2 SMNVEV (reference sequence). V trimming: 6 bases; J trimming: 9 bases; junction bases outside the gene matches: 11. The chain's CDR3 is CASRVFVGGTQYF. CDR3 in DNA: TGTGCCAGCAGGGTTTTTGTGGGGGGGACGCAGTACTTC.

The J gene is TRBJ1-4, the V gene TRBV7-2; 8 bases align to TRBD1. CDR3 length equals 14 residues. V trimming: 6 bases; J trimming: 5 bases; junction bases outside the gene matches: 5. Germline V CDR1 and CDR2: SGHTA, FQGNSA. CDR3: CASRGRTGNEKLFF. DNA for the CDR3: TGTGCCAGCAGGGGTCGGACAGGGAATGAAAAACTGTTTTTT. The full variable domain, in which reference TRBV7-2 and TRBJ1-4 provide the parts outside the CDR3, is GAGVSQSPSNKVTEKGKDVELRCDPISGHTALYWYRQSLGQGLEFLIYFQGNSAPDKSGLPSDRFSAERTGGSVSTLTIQRTQQEDSAVYLCASRGRTGNEKLFFGSGTQLSVL.